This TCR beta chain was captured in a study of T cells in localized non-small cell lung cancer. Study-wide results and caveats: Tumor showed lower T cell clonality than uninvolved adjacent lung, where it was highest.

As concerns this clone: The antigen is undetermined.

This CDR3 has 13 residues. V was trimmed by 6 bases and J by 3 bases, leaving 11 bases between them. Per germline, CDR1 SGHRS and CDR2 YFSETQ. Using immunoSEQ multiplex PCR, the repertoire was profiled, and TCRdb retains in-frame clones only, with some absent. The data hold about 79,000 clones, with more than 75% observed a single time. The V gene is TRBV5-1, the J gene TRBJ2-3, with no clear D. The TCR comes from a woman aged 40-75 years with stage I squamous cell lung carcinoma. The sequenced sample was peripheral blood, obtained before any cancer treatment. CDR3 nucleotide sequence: TGCGCCAGCACCGGCGGCAAAACAGATACGCAGTATTTT. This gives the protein CASTGGKTDTQYF.